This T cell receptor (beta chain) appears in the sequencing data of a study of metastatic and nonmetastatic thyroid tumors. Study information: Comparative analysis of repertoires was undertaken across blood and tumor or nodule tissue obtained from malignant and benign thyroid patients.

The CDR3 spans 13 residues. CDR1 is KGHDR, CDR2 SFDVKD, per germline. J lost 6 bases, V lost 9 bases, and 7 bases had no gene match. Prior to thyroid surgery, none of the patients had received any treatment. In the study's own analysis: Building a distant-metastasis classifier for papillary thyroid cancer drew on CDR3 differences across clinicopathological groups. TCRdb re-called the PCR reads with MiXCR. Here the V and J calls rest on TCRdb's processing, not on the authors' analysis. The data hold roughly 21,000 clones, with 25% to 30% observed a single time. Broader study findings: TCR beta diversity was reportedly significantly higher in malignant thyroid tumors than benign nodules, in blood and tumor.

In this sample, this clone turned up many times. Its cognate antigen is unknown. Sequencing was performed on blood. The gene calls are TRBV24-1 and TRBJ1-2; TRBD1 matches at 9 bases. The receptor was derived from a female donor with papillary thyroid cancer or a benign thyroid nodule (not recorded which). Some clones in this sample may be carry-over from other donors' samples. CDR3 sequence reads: CATSDRGSDGYTF. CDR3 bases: TGTGCCACCTCCGACAGGGGGAGCGATGGCTACACCTTC.